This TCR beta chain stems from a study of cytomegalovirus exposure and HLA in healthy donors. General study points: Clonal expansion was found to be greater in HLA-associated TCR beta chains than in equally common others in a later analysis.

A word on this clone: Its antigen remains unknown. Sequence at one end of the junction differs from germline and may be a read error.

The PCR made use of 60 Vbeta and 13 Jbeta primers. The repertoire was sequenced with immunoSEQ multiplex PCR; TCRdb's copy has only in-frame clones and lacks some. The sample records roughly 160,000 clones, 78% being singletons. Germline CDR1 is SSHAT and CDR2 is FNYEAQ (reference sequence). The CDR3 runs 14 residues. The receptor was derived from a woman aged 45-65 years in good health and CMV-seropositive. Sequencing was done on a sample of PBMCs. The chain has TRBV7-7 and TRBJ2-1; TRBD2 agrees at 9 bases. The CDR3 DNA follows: TGTGCTAGCAGCTTCGCGGGAGGGCATAGTGAGCAGTTCTTC. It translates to CASSFAGGHSEQFF.